This T cell receptor (beta chain) was sequenced for a study of blood T cell repertoires in COVID-19. Overall study: Whether acute or convalescent, the COVID-19 samples came from the United States, Italy and Spain. The analysed material was cDNA or gDNA that came from T cells, B-cell-depleted T cells, or PBMCs.

Original handling: Counts of nucleated cells, estimated from reference gene primer amplification, were obtained. Some clones are missing from TCRdb's copy, which holds only in-frame ones; the method was immunoSEQ multiplex PCR. V and J calls and clone size are given by that table; D and trimming were obtained from the DNA. Altogether tens of thousands of clones are present, 70% to 90% being singletons, with the ten largest covering roughly 12%. The CDR3 contains 15 residues. Germline CDR1 is SEHNR and CDR2 is FQNEAQ (reference sequence). Trimming pared 1 base from V and 2 bases from J, leaving 10 bases between.

This TCR derives from a man aged 70 or older with active COVID-19. Sequencing was performed on peripheral blood. V and J are TRBV7-9 and TRBJ2-3; D perhaps matches TRBD2 (5 bases). The CDR3 here is CASSLGPGYTDTQYF. In DNA, the CDR3 is TGTGCCAGCAGCTTAGGACCGGGATACACAGATACGCAGTATTTT.